The 32 T cell receptor beta chains reported below all come from one sample, sequenced in a study of Ad26.COV2.S vaccination and SARS-CoV-2 variants. Here immunoSEQ multiplex PCR was the method, and the copy in TCRdb shows in-frame clones only, minus some. Among hundreds of thousands of clones listed, 75% to 90% were seen once. As to treatment: about 20 received Ad26.COV2.S at low or high dose, single or two shots; about 5 received placebo; per-sample allocation not given. Day 63 after the first injection of vaccine or placebo was the sampling time. Sequenced here: peripheral blood, sampled in a trial of Ad26.COV2.S vaccine versus placebo. These receptors originate from a person between 18 and 60 years old who received the Ad26.COV2.S COVID-19 vaccine or a placebo.

This chain links TRBV2 with TRBJ2-5; D is unclear. With 7 bases removed from V and 3 bases from J, the gap between germline ends came to 6 bases. This CDR3 has 11 residues. The V gene's germline CDR1 is SNHLY and CDR2 FYNNEI. CDR3 nucleotides: TGTGCCAGCATCCTGGAAGAGACCCAGTACTTC. It translates to CASILEETQYF. The full variable domain, with the rest looked up from reference TRBV2 and TRBJ2-5, is EPEVTQTPSHQVTQMGQEVILRCVPISNHLYFYWYRQILGQKVEFLVSFYNNEISEKSEIFDDQFSVERPDGSNFTLKIRSTKLEDSAMYFCASILEETQYFGPGTRLLVL.

CDR3: CASSQDVGAGASTDTQYF. Written as DNA, the CDR3 is TGTGCCAGCAGCCAAGATGTAGGAGCGGGGGCAAGCACAGATACGCAGTATTTT. The chain combines TRBV4-2 with TRBJ2-3, with 8 bases identical to TRBD2. The CDR3 contains 18 residues. V lost 0 bases, J lost 0 bases, and 8 bases stayed unmatched. Germline assignment: CDR1 LGHNA and CDR2 YNFKEQ.

The V and J genes are TRBV3-1 (or the pseudogene TRBV3-2) and TRBJ1-1; 7 bases agree with TRBD1. Trimming removed 10 bases from V and 3 bases from J; junction bases left unmatched: 5. CDR1 LGHDT and CDR2 YNNKEL come from the germline V gene (reference sequence). This CDR3 spans 12 amino acids. Written as DNA, the CDR3 is TGTGCCACCAGACAGGGAGACACTGAAGCTTTCTTT. Residues: CATRQGDTEAFF.

The genes are TRBV9 and TRBJ2-4, with no clear D. Germline V CDR1 and CDR2: SGDLS, YYNGEE. The V and J ends lost 1 base and 1 base respectively, with 9 bases between them. This CDR3 has 15 residues. DNA for the CDR3: TGTGCCAGCAGCGTACAGCCCGGGGCCAAAAACATTCAGTACTTC. Its translation is CASSVQPGAKNIQYF.

The chain is built from TRBV9 and TRBJ2-3; D may be TRBD2 (5 bases). The CDR3 is 16 residues long. Germline V gene lookup returns CDR1 SGDLS and CDR2 YYNGEE. V lost 1 base and J lost 4, with 16 bases in between. CDR3 DNA sequence: TGTGCCAGCAGCGTAAGCATCCCAGGAGGAGCAGATACGCAGTATTTT. It translates to CASSVSIPGGADTQYF.

This chain links TRBV29-1 with TRBJ1-4, with TRBD1 identical over 7 bases. Trimming at V came to 4 bases and at J to 6 bases, leaving 11 bases not matched to a gene. CDR1 is SQVTM, CDR2 ANQGSEA, per germline. The CDR3 contains 15 residues. This CDR3 reads CSVVGPGRGDEKLFF. The CDR3 nucleotides are TGCAGCGTTGTCGGTCCCGGCAGGGGGGATGAAAAACTGTTTTTT.

The CDR3 here is CASSSGATRIETQYF. CDR3 DNA sequence: TGTGCCAGCAGCTCAGGGGCCACAAGGATAGAGACCCAGTACTTC. The gene calls are TRBV7-2 and TRBJ2-5, with a tentative D call TRBD1 (6 bases). Germline V gene lookup returns CDR1 SGHTA and CDR2 FQGNSA. The V gene lost 4 bases and the J gene lost 4 bases, with 16 bases spanning the gap. This CDR3 contains 15 residues.

The chain employs TRBV7-2 and TRBJ1-1, with D perhaps TRBD1 (5 bases). V gave up 2 bases and J gave up 3 bases, with 16 bases separating them. The V gene's germline CDR1 is SGHTA and CDR2 FQGNSA. This CDR3 is 16 amino acids long. The CDR3 bases are TGTGCCAGCAGCTTATTAGGGGTGGCGTCGGACACTGAAGCTTTCTTT. Amino acid sequence: CASSLLGVASDTEAFF. The variable domain in full, with the rest retrieved from reference TRBV7-2 and TRBJ1-1, is GAGVSQSPSNKVTEKGKDVELRCDPISGHTALYWYRQSLGQGLEFLIYFQGNSAPDKSGLPSDRFSAERTGGSVSTLTIQRTQQEDSAVYLCASSLLGVASDTEAFFGQGTRLTVV.

This clone was counted once. CDR3 sequence reads: CASSQEGTPNTGELFF. The CDR3 coding sequence is TGCGCCAGCAGCCAAGAAGGGACACCTAACACCGGGGAGCTGTTTTTT. The V call is TRBV4-3, the J call TRBJ2-2; maybe TRBD1 (6 bases). The V gene lost 0 bases and the J gene lost 2 bases, with 10 bases spanning the gap. CDR3 size: 16 residues. Germline V CDR1 and CDR2: LGHNA, YSLEER.

The genes are TRBV5-1 and TRBJ2-5; 7 bases are shared with TRBD1. V trimming: 3 bases; J trimming: 3 bases; junction bases outside the gene matches: 2. Germline V gene lookup returns CDR1 SGHRS and CDR2 YFSETQ. There are 13 residues in the CDR3. The CDR3 protein is CASSYGQEETQYF. In DNA form, the CDR3 reads TGCGCCAGCAGCTATGGACAGGAAGAGACCCAGTACTTC.

The V call is TRBV3-1 (or the pseudogene TRBV3-2), the J call TRBJ2-6; 7 positions match TRBD1. The CDR3 contains 20 residues. Germline trimming cut 4 bases from V and 4 bases from J; bases unmatched to any gene: 19. Germline CDR1 and CDR2: LGHDT and YNNKEL (reference sequence). In nucleotides, the CDR3 is TGTGCCAGCAGCCTCCCCTACCGGGACAGTCATGTTCCGGGGGCCAACGTCCTGACTTTC. Its protein is CASSLPYRDSHVPGANVLTF.

The chain joins TRBV27 to TRBJ2-2; D is possibly TRBD2 (6 bases). The V end lost 6 bases, the J end lost 7 bases, and 15 bases lay between the germline ends. Germline-derived CDR1 and CDR2 are MNHEY and SMNVEV (reference sequence). This CDR3 is built from 14 residues. CDR3 protein: CASRVDGGDGELFF. The CDR3, as DNA: TGTGCCAGCAGGGTGGACGGGGGTGACGGGGAGCTGTTTTTT.

The chain has TRBV3-1 (or the pseudogene TRBV3-2) and TRBJ2-5, with 8 bases that match TRBD1. This CDR3 has 15 amino acids. Trimming removed 8 bases from V and 3 bases from J; junction bases left unmatched: 11. Germline CDR1 and CDR2: LGHDT and YNNKEL (reference sequence). The CDR3 DNA follows: TGTGCCAGCCGGTGGGCAGGGGGCGGGAAAGAGACCCAGTACTTC. This codes for CASRWAGGGKETQYF.

This chain uses TRBV19 with TRBJ2-2; D unresolved. V lost 7 bases and J 2 bases, leaving 14 bases between the germline ends. Germline V gene lookup returns CDR1 LNHDA and CDR2 SQIVND (reference sequence). The CDR3 runs to 15 residues. CDR3 amino acids: CASTGRGANTGELFF. The CDR3 DNA is TGTGCCAGTACAGGAAGAGGCGCTAACACCGGGGAGCTGTTTTTT.

This chain uses TRBV20-1 with TRBJ2-1; TRBD2 might be the D (6 bases). The germline V and J ends were trimmed by 3 bases and 7 bases, with 16 bases remaining between them. The CDR3 loop spans 14 amino acids. Germline values: CDR1 DFQATT, CDR2 SNEGSKA (reference sequence). CDR3 in amino acids: CSASGWTKANEQFF. CDR3 DNA sequence: TGCAGTGCTAGTGGTTGGACTAAGGCAAATGAGCAGTTCTTC.

As regards this clone: The same CDR3 is also encoded by other DNA sequences in this sample. The V call is TRBV5-1, the J call TRBJ2-2; D may be TRBD1 (6 bases). The V gene lost 2 bases and the J gene lost 0 bases, with 11 bases spanning the gap. Germline CDR1 is SGHRS and CDR2 is YFSETQ. The CDR3 consists of 16 residues. Written as DNA, the CDR3 is TGCGCCAGCAGCTTCTTAGCAGGGGCGAACACCGGGGAGCTGTTTTTT. This gives the protein CASSFLAGANTGELFF.

The table lists this clone with a count of one. The CDR3 region has the DNA TGTGCCAGCACCCTGTACAGGGGGCGATGGAACTATGGCTACACCTTC. It specifies CASTLYRGRWNYGYTF. The J gene is TRBJ1-2, the V gene TRBV28; 9 nucleotides line up with TRBD1. V lost 7 bases, J lost 2 bases, and 11 bases stayed unmatched. Germline CDR1 MDHEN, CDR2 SYDVKM. The CDR3 sequence is 16 residues long.

V is TRBV19 and J is TRBJ1-4; no clear D. Germline CDR1 reads LNHDA; CDR2 reads SQIVND (reference sequence). The CDR3 sequence is 15 residues long. The germline V and J ends were trimmed by 2 bases and 2 bases, with 9 bases remaining between them. Here the CDR3 DNA reads TGTGCCAGTAGTATAAGTCGGCGGACTAATGAAAAACTGTTTTTT. It translates to CASSISRRTNEKLFF.

The genes are TRBV6-1 and TRBJ2-2, with TRBD2 matching over 7 bases. With 3 bases clipped from V and 9 bases from J, the junction kept 7 bases outside the gene matches. The CDR3 loop spans 14 amino acids. CDR1 is MNHNS, CDR2 SASEGT, per germline. The CDR3 nucleotides are TGTGCCAGCAGTGAGGTGGGAGGGGCTCGGGAGCTGTTTTTT. It translates to CASSEVGGARELFF.

The genes are TRBV28 and TRBJ1-1; D is perhaps TRBD1 (6 bases). The germline CDR1 and CDR2 sequences are MDHEN and SYDVKM. The length of the CDR3 is 18 residues. Trimming stripped 4 bases from V and 0 bases from J, with 21 bases between. The CDR3 DNA is TGTGCCAGCAGTTGGGGGCGGTTTGCACTGACAATGAACACTGAAGCTTTCTTT. Protein sequence: CASSWGRFALTMNTEAFF.

The sample holds a few counts of this clone. This chain links TRBV7-3 with TRBJ2-5; 8 nucleotides align to TRBD2. The CDR3 has 17 amino acids. Germline V gene data show CDR1 as SGHTA and CDR2 as FQGTGA. Germline trimming cut 5 bases from V and 2 bases from J; bases unmatched to any gene: 13. CDR3 in amino acids: CASSREAGEGRQETQYF. In nucleotides, the CDR3 is TGTGCCAGCAGCCGTGAAGCGGGAGAGGGCCGACAAGAGACCCAGTACTTC. Looking up the rest from reference TRBV7-3 and TRBJ2-5 gives the full variable domain: GAGVSQTPSNKVTEKGKYVELRCDPISGHTALYWYRQSLGQGPEFLIYFQGTGAADDSGLPNDRFFAVRPEGSVSTLKIQRTERGDSAVYLCASSREAGEGRQETQYFGPGTRLLVL.

The chain combines TRBV4-1 with TRBJ1-1, with TRBD1 matching over 9 bases. There are 17 residues in the CDR3. J gave up 3 bases and V 4 bases, and 12 bases lay outside the gene matches. Germline CDR1 and CDR2: MGHRA and YSYEKL. CDR3: CASSLSNPGQGYTEAFF. Written as DNA, the CDR3 is TGCGCCAGCAGCCTTAGCAATCCCGGACAGGGGTACACTGAAGCTTTCTTT.

The CDR3 nucleotides are TGTGCCAGCAGCGGTAGTACCACTGAAGCTTTCTTT. Protein sequence: CASSGSTTEAFF. This rearrangement joins TRBV7-9 to TRBJ1-1, with D unresolved. This CDR3 region has 12 residues. Trimming left V 5 bases short and J 4 bases short, with 8 bases between. CDR1 and CDR2 (germline): SEHNR, FQNEAQ (reference sequence).

The rearrangement joins TRBV28 to TRBJ2-2; 9 bases fit TRBD2. Germline V gene sequence: CDR1 MDHEN, CDR2 SYDVKM. Trimming cost V 7 bases and J 0 bases; bases outside gene matches: 3. CDR3 length: 15 amino acids. The CDR3 nucleotides are TGTGCCAGCAAGGGACTAGCCGCGAACACCGGGGAGCTGTTTTTT. Its translation: CASKGLAANTGELFF.

V and J are TRBV9 and TRBJ2-2; the D gene is possibly TRBD1 (7 bases). Germline V gene lookup returns CDR1 SGDLS and CDR2 YYNGEE. The CDR3 runs to 15 residues. V lost 6 bases and J lost 1, with 13 bases in between. The chain's CDR3 is CASNPRGVNTGELFF. CDR3 nucleotide sequence: TGTGCCAGCAATCCCAGGGGGGTGAACACCGGGGAGCTGTTTTTT.

J is TRBJ1-1 and V is TRBV3-1 (or the pseudogene TRBV3-2); no clear D gene. In germline, CDR1 is LGHDT, CDR2 YNNKEL (reference sequence). CDR3 size: 15 residues. V dropped 1 base and J dropped 2 bases, with 11 bases sitting between them. The CDR3: CASSQVIRPNTEAFF. The DNA for the CDR3 is TGTGCCAGCAGCCAAGTGATCAGACCTAACACTGAAGCTTTCTTT.

V gene TRBV28 combines with J gene TRBJ1-1, with D possibly TRBD1 on 6 matching bases. The V and J ends lost 5 bases and 1 base respectively, with 8 bases between them. Germline V gene data show CDR1 as MDHEN and CDR2 as SYDVKM. This CDR3 has 13 residues. The DNA for the CDR3 is TGTGCCAGCAGTGGACAGCCGAACACTGAAGCTTTCTTT. It translates to CASSGQPNTEAFF.

This chain joins TRBV3-1 (or the pseudogene TRBV3-2) and TRBJ1-1; D is perhaps TRBD1 (5 bases). CDR1 is LGHDT and CDR2 is YNNKEL in the germline V gene (reference sequence). The CDR3 is 12 residues long. Trimming removed 2 bases at V and 12 bases at J, with 13 bases between. The CDR3 reads CASSQQGRETFF. CDR3 in DNA: TGTGCCAGCAGCCAACAGGGAAGGGAAACTTTCTTT.

The chain has TRBV12-3 or TRBV12-4 and TRBJ1-1, with D perhaps TRBD1 (6 bases). V shed 6 bases and J shed 10 bases, with 18 bases lying between them. The CDR3 extends over 13 amino acids. CDR3 in amino acids: CASRGPQGRGAFF. The CDR3, as DNA: TGTGCCAGCAGAGGACCACAGGGCAGAGGAGCTTTCTTT.

This chain joins TRBV27 and TRBJ1-4; D is uncertain. This CDR3 region has 13 residues. V was cut by 3 bases and J by 8 bases, with 10 bases left in between. Germline CDR1 reads MNHEY; CDR2 reads SMNVEV (reference sequence). CDR3 bases: TGTGCCAGCAGTTTCAATCGGGCGGAAAAACTGTTTTTT. This codes for CASSFNRAEKLFF.

This clone was counted a single time. The genes are TRBV10-3 and TRBJ1-1; D perhaps matches TRBD1 (5 bases). Germline V gene data show CDR1 as ENHRY and CDR2 as SYGVKD. This CDR3 has 10 residues. Trimming stripped 10 bases from V and 6 bases from J, with 9 bases between. CDR3 sequence: CATGAPEAFF. DNA of the CDR3: TGTGCCACCGGGGCCCCTGAAGCTTTCTTT.

This clone was observed a single time. The chain couples TRBV15 to TRBJ2-7, with D unclear. Germline loops: CDR1 LNHNV, CDR2 YYDKDF (reference sequence). The CDR3 is 14 residues long. V lost 0 bases and J 3 bases, leaving 9 bases between the germline ends. The CDR3 loop reads CATSRDRQDYEQYV. CDR3 DNA: TGTGCCACCAGCAGAGATAGGCAGGACTACGAGCAGTACGTC.